The 9 T cell receptor beta chains below all came from one sample that was sequenced in a study of T cell repertoires in cytomegalovirus infection. TCRdb analysed the reads with MiXCR anew, one entry per CDR3 protein. This sample has about 920,000 distinct CDR3 sequences, with approximately 33% found just once. Their target antigens are unknown. The sequencing used cultured CD8+ T cells from PBMCs, collected from culture after CMV antigen stimulation. These receptors were obtained from a human donor in good health (CMV status not recorded). Some clones in this sample may be carry-over from other donors' samples.

Points on this clonotype: One end of the junction does not line up with germline, which may come from a read error. The V call is TRBV2, the J call TRBJ2-7, with D hard to call. The CDR3 has 14 amino acids. In germline, CDR1 is SNHLY, CDR2 FYNNEI. CDR3 in DNA: TGTGCCAGCAGTGAGTGGAAACGGGCCTACAAGCAGTACTTC. Encoded protein: CASSEWKRAYKQYF.

This clonotype was observed a few times. The chain couples TRBV9 to TRBJ2-1; perhaps TRBD1 as D (6 bases). The CDR3 has 17 amino acids. Trimming took 2 bases from V and 0 from J, leaving 15 bases between them. Germline V gene sequence: CDR1 SGDLS, CDR2 YYNGEE. CDR3 DNA: TGTGCCAGCAGCGTTCTACAGGGACAAATCTCCTACAATGAGCAGTTCTTC. It encodes CASSVLQGQISYNEQFF.

The chain combines TRBV6-5 with TRBJ2-6, with 7 nucleotides matching TRBD2. The V and J ends lost 0 bases and 5 bases, in that order; junction bases with no gene match: 16. The CDR3 is 20 residues long. Per the germline V gene, CDR1 is MNHEY and CDR2 is SVGAGI. The chain's CDR3 is CASSYSGGAAGSSWANVLTF. The DNA for the CDR3 is TGTGCCAGCAGTTACTCGGGAGGGGCCGCGGGGAGTAGCTGGGCCAACGTCCTGACTTTC.

The J gene is TRBJ2-7, the V gene TRBV12-5; D is uncertain. The CDR3 has 12 residues. Trimming stripped 1 base from V and 4 bases from J, with 5 bases between. Germline values: CDR1 LGHNT, CDR2 FRNRAP. The CDR3: CASGLGSYEQYF. The CDR3 coding sequence is TGTGCTAGTGGTTTGGGAAGTTACGAGCAGTACTTC. Complete variable domain (other parts from reference TRBV12-5 and TRBJ2-7): DARVTQTPRHKVTEMGQEVTMRCQPILGHNTVFWYRQTMMQGLELLAYFRNRAPLDDSGMPKDRFSAEMPDATLATLKIQPSEPRDSAVYFCASGLGSYEQYFGPGTRLTVT.

This clonotype showed up just a few times. The J gene is TRBJ1-1, the V gene TRBV4-1, with D tentatively TRBD1 (6 bases). The germline V gene has CDR1 MGHRA and CDR2 YSYEKL. There are 13 residues in the CDR3. Deletions cut 1 base from V and 11 bases from J, with 14 bases between. CDR3 residues: CASSQAGGGDAFF. CDR3 sequence (DNA): TGCGCCAGCAGCCAAGCAGGTGGGGGCGATGCTTTCTTT.

This rearrangement joins TRBV11-2 to TRBJ2-1, with TRBD1 matching over 7 bases. The germline gives CDR1 SGHAT, CDR2 FQNNGV. J lost 5 bases, V lost 7 bases, and 5 bases had no gene match. The CDR3 contains 13 residues. The CDR3 sequence: CASKITGDNEQFF. The CDR3 coding sequence is TGTGCCAGCAAAATCACAGGGGACAATGAGCAGTTCTTC.

This chain links TRBV6-8 with TRBJ2-1, with TRBD2 matching over 15 bases. The CDR3 sequence is 17 residues long. The V gene end was trimmed by 5 bases and the J gene end by 3 bases; junction bases not matched to a gene: 5. Germline V lookup: CDR1 MNHGY, CDR2 SAAAGT. CDR3 DNA sequence: TGTGCCAGCAGTAGGGGACTAGCGGGGGGCCGCTACAATGAGCAGTTCTTC. Its translation: CASSRGLAGGRYNEQFF.

This chain joins TRBV28 and TRBJ1-5; perhaps TRBD1 as D (6 bases). This CDR3 region has 18 residues. CDR1 is MDHEN, CDR2 SYDVKM, per germline. V gave up 1 base and J gave up 0 bases, with 16 bases separating them. The CDR3 spells CASSLSHGGRDSNQPQHF. The CDR3 bases are TGTGCCAGCAGTTTATCCCACGGGGGCAGGGATAGCAATCAGCCCCAGCATTTT.

The chain has TRBV27 and TRBJ2-3, with 9 bases that match TRBD1. The ends lost 4 bases at V and 4 bases at J; junction bases unmatched: 6. CDR1 MNHEY and CDR2 SMNVEV come from the germline V gene (reference sequence). The CDR3 sequence is 15 residues long. The DNA for the CDR3 is TGTGCCAGCAGTTCACGACAGGGGGGATCAGATACGCAGTATTTT. Its protein product is CASSSRQGGSDTQYF.